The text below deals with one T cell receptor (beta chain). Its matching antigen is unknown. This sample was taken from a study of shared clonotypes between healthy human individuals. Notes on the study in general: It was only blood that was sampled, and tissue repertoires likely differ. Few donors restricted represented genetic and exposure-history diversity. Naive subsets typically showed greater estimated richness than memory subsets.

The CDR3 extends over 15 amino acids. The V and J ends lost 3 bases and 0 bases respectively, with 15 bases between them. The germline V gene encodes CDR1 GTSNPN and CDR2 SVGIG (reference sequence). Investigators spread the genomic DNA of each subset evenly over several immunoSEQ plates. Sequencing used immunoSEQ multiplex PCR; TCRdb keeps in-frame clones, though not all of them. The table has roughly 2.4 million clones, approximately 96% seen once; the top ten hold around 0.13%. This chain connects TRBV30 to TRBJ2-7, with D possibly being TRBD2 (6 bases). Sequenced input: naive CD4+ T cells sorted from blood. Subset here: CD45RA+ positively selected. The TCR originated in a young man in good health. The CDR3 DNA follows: TGTGCCTGGAGAATTGCGGGACGGAGCTCCTACGAGCAGTACTTC. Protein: CAWRIAGRSSYEQYF.